The rows below give T cell receptor beta chains drawn from one sample of a study of blood T cell repertoires in COVID-19. Clones were sequenced by immunoSEQ multiplex PCR, and TCRdb holds only the in-frame ones, with some missing. In the table there are around 250,000 clones, about four fifths of which are singletons. Sequencing was carried out using peripheral blood. The receptors originated from an older man with acute or convalescent COVID-19. The CDR3 runs from the conserved cysteine through the conserved F or W. D genes are given only for firm matches. Clone sizes are given selectively: once, few, many, or a class where the clone is expanded.

j_call v_call d_call clone_size cdr3_aa cdr3_nt
TRBJ2-4 TRBV19 - once CASSIGAGSSIQYF TGTGCCAGTAGTATAGGGGCAGGATCCAGTATTCAGTACTTC
TRBJ2-7 TRBV27 TRBD2 - CASRSGLPGVYEQYF TGTGCCAGCAGATCGGGACTACCTGGGGTCTACGAGCAGTACTTC
TRBJ1-4 TRBV5-1 TRBD1 - CASSLAGQGGSLELFF TGCGCCAGCAGCTTGGCAGGACAGGGTGGTTCTCTGGAACTGTTTTTT
TRBJ1-6 TRBV7-2 TRBD1 - CASRKLGTAYNSPLHF TGTGCCAGCAGGAAACTGGGGACAGCCTATAATTCACCCCTCCACTTT
TRBJ2-5 TRBV5-5 TRBD1 once CASSLGQGASQETQYF TGTGCCAGCAGTCTCGGACAGGGTGCTTCACAAGAGACCCAGTACTTC
TRBJ2-5 TRBV11-2 - many CASSFGQETQYF TGTGCCAGCAGCTTCGGCCAAGAGACCCAGTACTTC
TRBJ2-2 TRBV9 TRBD1 few CASSVAGQGAGELFF TGTGCCAGCAGCGTAGCGGGACAGGGTGCCGGGGAGCTGTTTTTT
TRBJ1-2 TRBV7-8 - - CASSLVLAGSNSNYGYTF TGTGCCAGCAGCTTAGTCCTCGCAGGCTCTAACTCTAACTATGGCTACACCTTC
TRBJ1-1 TRBV19 - - CASSGLTEAFF TGTGCCAGTAGTGGACTAACTGAAGCTTTCTTT
TRBJ2-2 TRBV25-1 TRBD1 - CASSEGIWTGQGTGELFF TGTGCCAGCAGTGAAGGGATTTGGACAGGGCAGGGCACCGGGGAGCTGTTTTTT
TRBJ2-7 TRBV19 TRBD1 - CASSMGQGHHEQYF TGTGCCAGTAGTATGGGACAGGGACATCACGAGCAGTACTTC
TRBJ1-4 TRBV5-1 TRBD1 - CASSLGQGNGKLFF TGCGCCAGCAGCTTGGGACAGGGGAATGGAAAACTGTTTTTT
TRBJ1-6 TRBV27 - - CASRSLEESYNSPLHF TGTGCCAGCAGGTCCCTTGAGGAATCCTATAATTCACCCCTCCACTTT
TRBJ2-2 TRBV2 - - CASSARPRGSNTGELFF TGTGCCAGCAGTGCCCGCCCCCGGGGTTCGAACACCGGGGAGCTGTTTTTT
TRBJ2-7 TRBV7-3 - - CASSLVAYEQYF TGTGCCAGCAGCTTAGTAGCCTACGAGCAGTACTTC
TRBJ2-7 TRBV21-1 - - CASSTPRSPTYEQYF TGTGCCAGCAGCACCCCTCGGAGCCCTACCTACGAGCAGTACTTC
TRBJ2-7 TRBV6-5 - - CASTQTRIYEQYF TGTGCCAGCACCCAGACAAGAATCTACGAGCAGTACTTC
TRBJ2-4 TRBV5-1 - - CASSPGTLENIQYF TGCGCCAGCAGCCCCGGGACACTCGAAAACATTCAGTACTTC
TRBJ2-7 TRBV6-1 - - CASSEPRRVAYEQYF TGTGCCAGCAGTGAACCTCGCAGGGTGGCCTACGAGCAGTACTTC
TRBJ2-1 TRBV2 - - CASSEEGSSYNEQFF TGTGCCAGCAGTGAGGAAGGGAGCTCCTACAATGAGCAGTTCTTC
TRBJ2-3 TRBV5-4 TRBD2 few CASSNSDPGERGDTQYF TGTGCCAGCAGCAACTCGGACCCCGGCGAGCGGGGAGATACGCAGTATTTT
TRBJ2-3 TRBV9 TRBD2 - CASSATSGVTDTQYF TGTGCCAGCAGCGCTACTAGCGGGGTAACAGATACGCAGTATTTT
TRBJ2-5 TRBV24-1 TRBD2 - CATSDFRTSGSGETQYF TGTGCCACCAGTGATTTCCGGACTAGCGGCTCCGGGGAGACCCAGTACTTC
TRBJ1-1 TRBV9 - once CASSPRQGLGTEAFF TGTGCCAGCAGCCCCCGTCAGGGGCTGGGGACTGAAGCTTTCTTT
TRBJ2-3 TRBV5-4 TRBD2 - CASSLLSGGSTDTQYF TGTGCCAGCAGCTTGCTCAGCGGGGGGAGCACAGATACGCAGTATTTT
TRBJ2-7 TRBV28 - once CASSFGRTSYEQYF TGTGCCAGCAGTTTTGGGAGGACTTCCTACGAGCAGTACTTC
TRBJ1-4 TRBV4-1 TRBD1 few CASSPNDGQGVEKLFF TGCGCCAGCAGCCCAAATGACGGACAGGGTGTCGAAAAACTGTTTTTT
TRBJ2-7 TRBV28 TRBD1 - CASSLPGGSTYEQYF TGTGCCAGCAGTTTACCAGGGGGCTCGACCTACGAGCAGTACTTC
TRBJ2-6 TRBV27 - once CASSFRGANVLTF TGTGCCAGCAGTTTCCGGGGGGCCAACGTCCTGACTTTC
TRBJ2-3 TRBV3-1/TRBV3-2 TRBD2 - CASSHRSGRVNTQYF TGTGCCAGCAGCCATAGAAGCGGGAGGGTCAATACGCAGTATTTT
TRBJ1-2 TRBV28 TRBD1 - CASSDPPLTGYSYTF TGTGCCAGCAGTGACCCTCCCCTGACAGGGTATAGCTACACCTTC
TRBJ2-7 TRBV9 TRBD1 - CASSGGQGVLGEQYF TGTGCCAGCAGCGGGGGACAGGGAGTTTTAGGGGAGCAGTACTTC
TRBJ2-7 TRBV3-1/TRBV3-2 - - CASSQDLIEQYF TGTGCCAGCAGCCAAGATCTTATAGAGCAGTACTTC
TRBJ2-5 TRBV5-1 - - CASSLLAVPQETQYF TGCGCCAGCAGCTTGTTGGCGGTACCCCAAGAGACCCAGTACTTC
TRBJ1-2 TRBV3-1/TRBV3-2 TRBD1 - CASSQVDREECYTF TGTGCCAGCAGCCAAGTCGACAGGGAAGAATGCTACACCTTC